The rows below give T cell receptor beta chains drawn from one sample of a study of shared clonotypes between healthy human individuals. Produced via immunoSEQ multiplex PCR; TCRdb's table is partial and in-frame only. This sample has about 600,000 clones; around 97% occur once, and the top ten carry less than 0.065%. The sample taken for sequencing was naive CD4+ T cells sorted from blood. These receptors all come from a woman under 40 in good health. Both conserved end residues are part of each CDR3. The order of the fields is V gene, clone size, J gene, D gene, CDR3 DNA, CDR3 protein. D genes are given only for firm matches. Rows may omit the clone size; those that give it use once, few, many or a size class.

TRBV28	-	TRBJ1-5	-	TGTGCCAGTACAGACGGGCGAACTAATCAGCCCCAGCATTTT	CASTDGRTNQPQHF
TRBV6-5	once	TRBJ2-6	-	TGTGCCAGCAGTTACTCGGGCGCCACTGGGGCCAACGTCCTGACTTTC	CASSYSGATGANVLTF
TRBV7-7	-	TRBJ2-5	TRBD2	TGTGCCAGCAGCTTAGGGCTAGCGGGAGAGACCCAGTACTTC	CASSLGLAGETQYF
TRBV28	-	TRBJ1-5	TRBD1	TGTGCCAGCAGTCTATCCGGGACAGGGGATCAGCCCCAGCATTTT	CASSLSGTGDQPQHF
TRBV6-5	-	TRBJ2-2	-	TGTGCCAGCACCGGAGGGAACACCGGGGAGCTGTTTTTT	CASTGGNTGELFF
TRBV5-1	-	TRBJ1-5	-	TGCGCCAGCAGCTTGACGGGAGGTCAGCCCCAGCATTTT	CASSLTGGQPQHF
TRBV28	-	TRBJ1-2	TRBD1	TGTGCCAGCAGTCGGGACAGCAGATATGGCTACACCTTC	CASSRDSRYGYTF
TRBV19	-	TRBJ1-1	TRBD1	TGTGCCAGTAGCATCGGGACAGCCCCTGAAGCTTTCTTT	CASSIGTAPEAFF
TRBV5-1	-	TRBJ2-7	TRBD2	TGCGCCAGCAGCTACAGCGGGAGCACCTACGAGCAGTACTTC	CASSYSGSTYEQYF
TRBV7-9	-	TRBJ2-5	TRBD2	TGTGCCAGCAGCTTAGTAAGCGGGGGGGAGACCCAGTACTTC	CASSLVSGGETQYF
TRBV5-4	-	TRBJ2-7	-	TGTGCCAGCAGCCCAACTAGTCCTACGGACGAGCAGTACTTC	CASSPTSPTDEQYF
TRBV4-1	-	TRBJ1-4	-	TGCGCCAGCAGCCAGGAACAAAGGGTAATCTATTCAACTAATGAAAAACTGTTTTTT	CASSQEQRVIYSTNEKLFF
TRBV18	-	TRBJ2-4	-	TGTGCCAGCTCACCGGCGGGGGACAATATAAACATTCAGTACTTC	CASSPAGDNINIQYF
TRBV5-1	once	TRBJ2-7	TRBD1	TGCGCCAGCTCAAAGGGGGCTACCACCCTCTCCTACGAGCAGTACTTC	CASSKGATTLSYEQYF
TRBV7-3	-	TRBJ2-4	-	TGTGCCAGCAGCTCCGGGGACGGTGGCTTTCAGTACTTC	CASSSGDGGFQYF
TRBV5-1	-	TRBJ2-7	TRBD2	TGCGCCAGCAGCTACTCTAGCGGGAGCTACCCCTACGAGCAGTACTTC	CASSYSSGSYPYEQYF
TRBV5-1	-	TRBJ2-7	TRBD1	TGCGCCAGCAGCTTGATTACAGGGGGCTCCTACGAGCAGTACTTC	CASSLITGGSYEQYF
TRBV7-9	-	TRBJ2-1	TRBD2	TGTGCCAGCAGCTTACGGACTAGCGGCCACAATGAGCAGTTCTTC	CASSLRTSGHNEQFF
TRBV11-3	-	TRBJ2-3	-	TGTGCCAGCAGCTCCAGACTAGGTCCGCAGTATTTT	CASSSRLGPQYF
TRBV11-2	-	TRBJ2-2	TRBD1	TGTGCCAGCAGCGCCACGACAGGGCAGTCCGGGGAGCTGTTTTTT	CASSATTGQSGELFF
TRBV7-9	-	TRBJ2-3	-	TGTGCCAGCAGCTTAAAGAGAGATACGCAGTATTTT	CASSLKRDTQYF
TRBV7-2	-	TRBJ2-2	TRBD2	TGTGCCAGCAGCTTGGTATTAGCGGGAGTTGGGTCCGGGGAGCTGTTTTTT	CASSLVLAGVGSGELFF
TRBV5-5	-	TRBJ2-2	TRBD1	TGTGCCAGCAGCTTCCACCGGGACAGACCGAACACCGGGGAGCTGTTTTTT	CASSFHRDRPNTGELFF
TRBV4-1	-	TRBJ2-7	-	TGCGCCAGCAGTCCTAACAGGCAGGGATCCTACGAGCAGTACTTC	CASSPNRQGSYEQYF